The clone carrying this T cell receptor (beta chain) occurred many times. These data belong to a study of T cells in Graves' hyperthyroidism and ophthalmopathy. Ophthalmopathy patients had Clinical Activity Score at least 3, NOSPECS grade at least 4, duration under 3 months. V lost 0 bases and J lost 7; bases outside the gene matches: 10. Looked up from germline, CDR1 is LGHNA and CDR2 is YSLEER. The CDR3 totals 17 residues. Using RNA transcripts as the source, TCR beta CDR3 regions were amplified. First-round RT-PCR with HTBI primers amplified the TCR CDR3 region. From the multiplex PCR reads, TCRdb called clonotypes with MiXCR, one entry per CDR3 protein. Among 700,000 or so distinct CDR3 sequences listed, about 14% were seen once.

This sequence joins TRBV4-3 and TRBJ2-1; TRBD2 agrees at 9 bases. The receptor was isolated from a woman between 50 and 59 years old with Graves' ophthalmopathy. The sequencing input was blood. As DNA, the CDR3 is TGCGCCAGCAGCCAAGACGGGGCTGCTAGCGGGGCAAATGAGCAGTTCTTC. As protein: CASSQDGAASGANEQFF.